The T cell receptor (beta chain) under discussion was sequenced for a study of STAT3 mutations in large granular lymphocyte leukemia. Study-level points and caveats: Every T-LGLL patient had at least one immunodominant TCRbeta clonotype.

Germline V gives CDR1 SGHRS, CDR2 YFSETQ. V gave up 0 bases and J gave up 7 bases; unmatched junction bases: 8. The CDR3 is 15 residues long. As to this clone: Antigen: not known.

Sequencing used immunoSEQ multiplex PCR; TCRdb keeps in-frame clones, though not all of them. The top ten clones hold about 12% of a sample with tens of thousands of clones, around 87% of them seen once. V usage is TRBV5-1 and J usage is TRBJ1-2; 8 bases agree with TRBD1. The receptor comes from a man aged 55 to 69 with T-cell large granular lymphocyte leukemia. Some clones in this sample may be carry-over from other donors' samples. Sequencing used peripheral blood mononuclear cells. The CDR3 here is CASSLGGQESGGYTF. CDR3 coding DNA: TGCGCCAGCAGCTTGGGGGGACAGGAATCTGGTGGCTACACCTTC.